The T cell receptor (beta chain) under discussion was sequenced for a study of CD8+ T cells in alopecia areata. Whole-study findings and limits: Especially in alopecia totalis/universalis, lesional scalp showed greater clonality than normal scalp did.

This clone has only a few counts. Its cognate antigen is unknown. Trimming took off 1 base at V and 0 bases at J, with 7 bases between the two ends. The CDR3 covers 15 residues. Germline loops: CDR1 SGHTA, CDR2 FQGNSA. Alopecia areata patients provided lesional scalp punch biopsies and peripheral blood. Sequencing templates came from extracted RNA that was reverse transcribed into cDNA. Using immunoSEQ multiplex PCR, the repertoire was profiled, and TCRdb retains in-frame clones only, with some absent. The table shows about 69,000 clones, with roughly 60% occurring only once. The source material was CD8+ T cells sorted from blood, sampled at week 0. The sequence was obtained from a human donor with alopecia areata. The chain recombines TRBV7-2 with TRBJ2-4; perhaps TRBD1 as D (5 bases). The CDR3: CASSLEGLAKNIQYF. The CDR3 coding sequence is TGTGCCAGCAGCTTAGAGGGGTTAGCCAAAAACATTCAGTACTTC.